Sequencing of this T cell receptor beta chain was carried out in a study of CXCR3 chemokines and chemotherapy response in bladder cancer (dated 2022 in TCRdb). Turning to the overall study: Whether chemotherapy response in human bladder cancer was predicted by intratumoral CXCR3 chemokine system activity was examined in the study.

Library preparation employed PCR. The run used an Illumina HiSeq 2500. Through fastp at Q25 and MiXCR, TCRdb rebuilt clones from the public reads, retaining in-frame beta chains. Entries that share a CDR3 protein sequence are merged under the most common genes and DNA. This sample holds 3,400 or so distinct CDR3 sequences; roughly 26% were observed only once. The ten largest clones add up to approximately 15% of the sample. Trimming at the junction amounts to 3 bases on V and 2 bases on J, and the germline ends lie 8 bases apart. CDR3 length: 14 amino acids, cysteine to phenylalanine. The CDR3 DNA has 42 bases and is translated from base 1. From the germline V gene, CDR1 is MNHEY and CDR2 is SVGEGT. This clonotype is identified as large (0.1 to 1%). Its recognized antigen is unknown. It has no much larger one-base neighbor in the sample; base qualities were not kept.

This material was collected from a patient whose treatment included neoadjuvant chemotherapy. The sequence links TRBV6-2 or TRBV6-3 to TRBJ1-5; matching of 5 bases hints at TRBD1 as the D gene. This clonotype was obtained from a human donor with bladder cancer that did not respond to neoadjuvant chemotherapy. The DNA sequence is TGTGCCAGCAGTTATTTGGGGGGCAATCAGCCCCAGCATTTT. Translated, this gives CASSYLGGNQPQHF.